The table lists the clone carrying this T cell receptor beta chain with a count of one. The sample comes from a study of control samples from healthy donors and cancer patients. Assay: immunoSEQ multiplex PCR; the TCRdb copy retains only in-frame clones and omits some. The table includes about 100,000 clones, more than 85% detected once. V lost 6 bases, J lost 2 bases, and 5 bases lay in between. CDR3 length equals 11 residues. Germline V CDR1 and CDR2: KGHSH, LQKENI. The rearrangement links TRBV18 to TRBJ2-7; no reliable D call. The sequenced sample was blood. The sequence was collected from a woman between 50 and 59 years old in good health. CDR3 loop: CASSRTYEQYF. The CDR3 region has the DNA TGTGCCAGCTCCCGTACCTACGAGCAGTACTTC.